This T cell receptor beta chain derives from a study of cytomegalovirus exposure and HLA in healthy donors. This clone was seen a few times. The antigen is not known. This sample includes further DNA sequences coding for the same CDR3. Study results and limitations: According to the study, roughly 160 TCR beta chains were cytomegalovirus-associated. Several top significant clusters appeared, in a later analysis, to be linked to common viral pathogens. The study had only CMV serostatus as immune exposure information.

Germline V CDR1 and CDR2: SGHRS, YFSETQ. With V trimmed by 4 bases and J by 4 bases, 7 bases remained unmatched. The CDR3 is made up of 16 amino acids. The study ran its PCR with 60 Vbeta and 13 Jbeta primers. Clones were read by immunoSEQ multiplex PCR, and TCRdb kept only the in-frame ones, dropping some. The sample yields a few hundred thousand clones, about 74% seen once. Sequencing input: PBMCs. The chain is built from TRBV5-1 and TRBJ2-1, with 11 bases aligning to TRBD2. The TCR originated in a man aged 40-49 years in good health and CMV-seronegative. Here the CDR3 reads CASSSGGLAAYNEQFF. CDR3 bases: TGCGCCAGCAGCAGCGGGGGACTAGCGGCATACAATGAGCAGTTCTTC.